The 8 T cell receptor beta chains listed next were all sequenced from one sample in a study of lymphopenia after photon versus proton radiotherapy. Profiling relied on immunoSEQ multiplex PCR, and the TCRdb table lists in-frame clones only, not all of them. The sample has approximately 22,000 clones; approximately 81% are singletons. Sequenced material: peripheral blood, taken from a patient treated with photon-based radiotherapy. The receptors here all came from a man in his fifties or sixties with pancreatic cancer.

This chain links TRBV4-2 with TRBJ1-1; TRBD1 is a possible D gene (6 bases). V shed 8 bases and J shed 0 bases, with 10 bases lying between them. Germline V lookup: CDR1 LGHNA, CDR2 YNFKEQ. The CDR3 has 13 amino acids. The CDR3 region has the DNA TGTGCCAGCGCGAGGGGGGTGAACACTGAAGCTTTCTTT. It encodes CASARGVNTEAFF.

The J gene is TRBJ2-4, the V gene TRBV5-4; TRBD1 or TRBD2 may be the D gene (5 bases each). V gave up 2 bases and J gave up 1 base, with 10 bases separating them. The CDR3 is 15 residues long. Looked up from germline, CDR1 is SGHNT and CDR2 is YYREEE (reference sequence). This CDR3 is CASSFAGAAKNIQYF. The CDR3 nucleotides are TGTGCCAGCAGCTTTGCCGGGGCGGCCAAAAACATTCAGTACTTC.

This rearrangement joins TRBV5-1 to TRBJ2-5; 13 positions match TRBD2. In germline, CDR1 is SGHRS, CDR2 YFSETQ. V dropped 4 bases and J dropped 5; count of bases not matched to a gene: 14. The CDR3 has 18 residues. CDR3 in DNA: TGCGCCAGCAGCAGAGGACTAGCGGGGGCCCCGGATGCGGAGACCCAGTACTTC. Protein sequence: CASSRGLAGAPDAETQYF.

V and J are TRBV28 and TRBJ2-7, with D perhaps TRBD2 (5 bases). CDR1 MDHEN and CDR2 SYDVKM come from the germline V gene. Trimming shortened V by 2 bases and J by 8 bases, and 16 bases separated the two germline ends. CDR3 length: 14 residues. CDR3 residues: CASSLGGGLVKQYF. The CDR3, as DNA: TGTGCCAGCAGTTTAGGTGGCGGGCTAGTAAAGCAGTACTTC. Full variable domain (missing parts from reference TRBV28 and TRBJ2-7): DVKVTQSSRYLVKRTGEKVFLECVQDMDHENMFWYRQDPGLGLRLIYFSYDVKMKEKGDIPEGYSVSREKKERFSLILESASTNQTSMYLCASSLGGGLVKQYFGPGTRLTVT.

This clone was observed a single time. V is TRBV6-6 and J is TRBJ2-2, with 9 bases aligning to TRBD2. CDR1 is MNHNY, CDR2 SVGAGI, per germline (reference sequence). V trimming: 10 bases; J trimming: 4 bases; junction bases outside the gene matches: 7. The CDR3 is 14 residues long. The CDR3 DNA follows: TGTGCCACCCTAGCGGGGTTGGGCACCGGGGAGCTGTTTTTT. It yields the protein CATLAGLGTGELFF.

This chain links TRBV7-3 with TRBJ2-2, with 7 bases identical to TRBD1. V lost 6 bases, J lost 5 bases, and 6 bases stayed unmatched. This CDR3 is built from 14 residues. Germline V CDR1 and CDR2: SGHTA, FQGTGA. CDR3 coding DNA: TGTGCCAGCAGGCAGGGGGTTACGACCGGGGAGCTGTTTTTT. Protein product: CASRQGVTTGELFF.

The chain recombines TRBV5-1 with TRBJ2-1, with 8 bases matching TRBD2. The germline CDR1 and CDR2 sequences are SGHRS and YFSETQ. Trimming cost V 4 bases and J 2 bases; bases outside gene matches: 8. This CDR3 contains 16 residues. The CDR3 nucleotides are TGCGCCAGCAGCCCCAGTGGCGGGGGGCCCTACAATGAGCAGTTCTTC. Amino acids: CASSPSGGGPYNEQFF. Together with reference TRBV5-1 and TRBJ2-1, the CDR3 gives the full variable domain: KAGVTQTPRYLIKTRGQQVTLSCSPISGHRSVSWYQQTPGQGLQFLFEYFSETQRNKGNFPGRFSGRQFSNSRSEMNVSTLELGDSALYLCASSPSGGGPYNEQFFGPGTRLTVL.

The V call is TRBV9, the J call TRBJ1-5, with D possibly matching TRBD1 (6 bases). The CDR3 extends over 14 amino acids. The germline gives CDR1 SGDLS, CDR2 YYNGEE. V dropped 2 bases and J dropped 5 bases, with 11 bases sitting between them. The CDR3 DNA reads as TGTGCCAGCAGCGTGGGGGGGCTCCATCAGCCCCAGCATTTT. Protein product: CASSVGGLHQPQHF.